This T cell receptor beta chain was obtained from a study of early T cells in non-severe SARS-CoV-2 infection. Study findings and constraints: Comparison of clonotypes with VDJdb favored anti-spike CD8 responses while missing private and CD4 specificities.

Individual cDNA molecules received unique molecular identifiers. TCRdb independently ran MiXCR on the 5' RACE reads; one entry per CDR3 protein. The data hold fewer than 100,000 distinct CDR3 sequences, with 13% observed a single time. This clonotype has only a few counts. The target antigen is unknown. The sequence was collected from an adult who was a healthcare worker with PCR-confirmed SARS-CoV-2 infection or an uninfected control (not recorded which). The specimen was whole blood.

The CDR3 region is CSARDNLGQGIGSPLHF. The CDR3 nucleotides are TGCAGTGCTAGAGATAATTTGGGACAGGGTATAGGTTCACCCCTCCACTTT. V and J are TRBV20-1 and TRBJ1-6, with 9 bases matching TRBD1. Losses at the gene ends were 0 bases for V and 9 bases for J; bases not matched to a gene: 12. Looked up from germline, CDR1 is DFQATT and CDR2 is SNEGSKA (reference sequence). The CDR3 consists of 17 residues.